The text below deals with one T cell receptor (beta chain). Its antigen is unidentified. The data originate from a study of T cell clones after liver transplantation. Study-wide context: Post-transplant blood was tracked for graft-donor-reactive T cell clones identified in a pre-transplant mixed lymphocyte reaction. Samples came pre-transplant, pre-randomization before withdrawal, and post-randomization after withdrawal ended. Three of eight recipients were HCV-positive; others had non-autoimmune, non-viral indications. Whole-study findings and limits: Migration into the graft, not deletion, may explain lost graft donor-reactive T cells.

Here immunoSEQ multiplex PCR was the method, and the copy in TCRdb shows in-frame clones only, minus some. The data show just under 60,000 clones, with approximately 63% seen just once and 2.5% to 3% held by the top ten. Trimming pared 8 bases from V and 0 bases from J, leaving 17 bases between. This CDR3 region has 16 residues. Germline V gene sequence: CDR1 KGHSH, CDR2 LQKENI. This TCR came from a human patient who received a liver transplant. The T cells may come from the graft donor. The genes are TRBV18 and TRBJ1-3; D gene uncertain. The starting material was CD4+ T cells from blood, obtained at the roughly 16-month timepoint. The CDR3 loop reads CASREAVSYSGNTIYF. The DNA of the CDR3 is TGTGCCAGCCGTGAGGCAGTAAGTTACTCTGGAAACACCATATATTTT.